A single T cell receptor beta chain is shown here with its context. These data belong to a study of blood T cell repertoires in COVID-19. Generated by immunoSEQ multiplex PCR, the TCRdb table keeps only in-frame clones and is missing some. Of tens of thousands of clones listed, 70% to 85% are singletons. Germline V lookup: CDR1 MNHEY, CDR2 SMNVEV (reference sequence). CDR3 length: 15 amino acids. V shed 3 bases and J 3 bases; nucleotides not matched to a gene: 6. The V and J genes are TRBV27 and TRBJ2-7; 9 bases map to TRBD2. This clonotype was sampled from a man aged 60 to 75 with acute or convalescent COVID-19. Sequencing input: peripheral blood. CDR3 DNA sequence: TGTGCCAGCAGTTTTAAAGCGGGAGGTTTCTACGAGCAGTACTTC. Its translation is CASSFKAGGFYEQYF.